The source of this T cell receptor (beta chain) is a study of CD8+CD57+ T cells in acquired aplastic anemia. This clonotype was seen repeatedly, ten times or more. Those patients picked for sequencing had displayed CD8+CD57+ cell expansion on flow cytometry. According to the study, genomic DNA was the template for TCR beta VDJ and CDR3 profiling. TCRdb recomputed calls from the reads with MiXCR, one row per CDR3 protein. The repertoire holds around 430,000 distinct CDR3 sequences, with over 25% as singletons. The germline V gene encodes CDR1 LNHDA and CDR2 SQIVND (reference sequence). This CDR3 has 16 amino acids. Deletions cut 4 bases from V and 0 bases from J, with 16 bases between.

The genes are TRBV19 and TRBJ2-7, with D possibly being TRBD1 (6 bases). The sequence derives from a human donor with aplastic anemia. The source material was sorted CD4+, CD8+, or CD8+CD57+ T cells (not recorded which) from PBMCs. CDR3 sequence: CASSKIGTLSSYEQYF. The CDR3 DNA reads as TGTGCCAGTAGTAAGATCGGGACACTGAGCTCCTACGAGCAGTACTTC.